The following is a T cell receptor (beta chain) sequence with its context. The CDR3 totals 15 residues. Germline CDR1 is ENHRY and CDR2 is SYGVKD. V was trimmed by 0 bases and J by 1 base, leaving 9 bases between them. This sample was taken from a study of blood T cell repertoires in COVID-19. Libraries were prepared by immunoSEQ multiplex PCR; TCRdb keeps only in-frame clonotypes and omits some of them. The table records 80,000 to 100,000 clones, roughly 80% of them present only once. The V and J genes are TRBV10-3 and TRBJ2-5; no firm D call. The source is a man aged 55-75 years with acute or convalescent COVID-19. The specimen was peripheral blood. The CDR3 nucleotides read TGTGCCATCAGTGAGTCGAACTACCTCCAAGAGACCCAGTACTTC. Translation gives CAISESNYLQETQYF.